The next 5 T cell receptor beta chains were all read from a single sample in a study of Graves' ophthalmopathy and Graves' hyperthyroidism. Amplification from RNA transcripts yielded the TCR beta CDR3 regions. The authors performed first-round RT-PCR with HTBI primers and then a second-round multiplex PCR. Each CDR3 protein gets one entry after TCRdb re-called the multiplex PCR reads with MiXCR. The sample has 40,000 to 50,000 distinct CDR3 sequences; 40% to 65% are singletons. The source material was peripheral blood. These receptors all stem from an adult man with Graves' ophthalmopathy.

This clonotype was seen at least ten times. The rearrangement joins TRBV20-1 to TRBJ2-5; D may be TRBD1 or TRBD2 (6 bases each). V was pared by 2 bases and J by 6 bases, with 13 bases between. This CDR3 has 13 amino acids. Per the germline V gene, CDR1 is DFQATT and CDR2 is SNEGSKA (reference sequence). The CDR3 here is CSARFRGAQTQYF. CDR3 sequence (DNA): TGCAGTGCTAGATTTAGGGGGGCTCAGACCCAGTACTTC.

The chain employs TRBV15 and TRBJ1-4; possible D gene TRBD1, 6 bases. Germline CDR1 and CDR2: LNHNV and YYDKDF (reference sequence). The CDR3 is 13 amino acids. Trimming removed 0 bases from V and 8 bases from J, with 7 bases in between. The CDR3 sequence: CATSRERGEKLFF. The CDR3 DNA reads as TGTGCCACCAGCAGAGAGAGGGGGGAAAAACTGTTTTTT. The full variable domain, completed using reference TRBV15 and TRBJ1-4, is DAMVIQNPRYQVTQFGKPVTLSCSQTLNHNVMYWYQQKSSQAPKLLFHYYDKDFNNEADTPDNFQSRRPNTSFCFLDIRSPGLGDTAMYLCATSRERGEKLFFGSGTQLSVL.

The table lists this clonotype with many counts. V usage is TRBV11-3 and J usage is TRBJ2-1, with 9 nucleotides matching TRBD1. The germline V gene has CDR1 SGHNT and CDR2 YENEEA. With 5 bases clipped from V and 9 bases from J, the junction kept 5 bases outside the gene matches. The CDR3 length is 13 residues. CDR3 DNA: TGTGCCAGCAGCCCCGGGACAGGGTTTGAGCAGTTCTTC. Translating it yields CASSPGTGFEQFF.

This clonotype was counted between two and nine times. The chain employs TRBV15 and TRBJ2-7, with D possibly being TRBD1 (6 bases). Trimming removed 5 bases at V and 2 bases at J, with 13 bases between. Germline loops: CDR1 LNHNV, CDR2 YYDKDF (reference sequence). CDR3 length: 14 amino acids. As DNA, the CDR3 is TGTGCCACCAGCCCGGGACATCACACCTACGAGCAGTACTTC. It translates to CATSPGHHTYEQYF.

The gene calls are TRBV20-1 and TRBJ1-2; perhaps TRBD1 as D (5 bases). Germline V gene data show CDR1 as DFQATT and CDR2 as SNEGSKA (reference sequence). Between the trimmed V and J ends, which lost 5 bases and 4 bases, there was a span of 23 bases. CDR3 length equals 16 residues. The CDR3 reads CSAPRMGSGTRYGYTF. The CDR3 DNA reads TGCAGTGCTCCTCGTATGGGGTCAGGGACCCGCTATGGCTACACCTTC.